These 19 T cell receptor beta chains came from one sample sequenced in a study of chemoradiotherapy in HPV16-positive cancers. The protocol was immunoSEQ multiplex PCR, while the TCRdb copy is restricted to in-frame clones and leaves out a portion. The sample gives 12,000 to 15,000 clones, roughly 90% of which show up once; roughly 2.6% is in the top ten. Sequences were derived from blood, sampled from a patient who underwent chemoradiotherapy. The receptors stem from a human donor with HPV-associated anogenital cancer.

The chain uses TRBV27 and TRBJ1-6; D may be TRBD1 (5 bases). CDR1 and CDR2 from the germline V gene are MNHEY and SMNVEV (reference sequence). The V end lost 7 bases, the J end lost 14 bases, and 18 bases lay between the germline ends. This CDR3 has 13 residues. The CDR3 region is CASTDTISDALHF. DNA of the CDR3: TGTGCCAGCACGGACACCATCTCTGACGCCCTCCACTTT.

The V call is TRBV14, the J call TRBJ2-5, with 8 bases lining up with TRBD2. The CDR3 consists of 16 residues. Germline V gene data show CDR1 as SGHDN and CDR2 as FVKESK. V was pared by 4 bases and J by 5 bases, with 12 bases of the junction left unmatched. CDR3 region: CASSPPGGGYLETQYF. As DNA, the CDR3 is TGTGCCAGCAGCCCCCCGGGCGGGGGGTATTTGGAGACCCAGTACTTC. Using reference TRBV14 and TRBJ2-5 for the parts outside the CDR3, the full variable domain is EAGVTQFPSHSVIEKGQTVTLRCDPISGHDNLYWYRRVMGKEIKFLLHFVKESKQDESGMPNNRFLAERTGGTYSTLKVQPAELEDSGVYFCASSPPGGGYLETQYFGPGTRLLVL.

The chain links TRBV11-3 to TRBJ2-3, with no clear D. The germline CDR1 and CDR2 sequences are SGHNT and YENEEA. The CDR3 loop spans 15 amino acids. The ends were cut back, 1 base at V and 3 bases at J, with 11 bases in the middle. In nucleotides, the CDR3 is TGTGCCAGCAGCTTAGCCAGTTTGGGGACAGATACGCAGTATTTT. Translated, it gives CASSLASLGTDTQYF.

V gene TRBV7-2 combines with J gene TRBJ1-1, with D unclear. Per the germline V gene, CDR1 is SGHTA and CDR2 is FQGNSA. The CDR3 has 11 residues. The V and J ends lost 8 bases and 1 base respectively, with 5 bases between them. The CDR3 protein is CASAANTEAFF. The CDR3 coding sequence is TGTGCCAGCGCAGCGAACACTGAAGCTTTCTTT. The whole variable domain, remainder taken from reference TRBV7-2 and TRBJ1-1, is GAGVSQSPSNKVTEKGKDVELRCDPISGHTALYWYRQSLGQGLEFLIYFQGNSAPDKSGLPSDRFSAERTGGSVSTLTIQRTQQEDSAVYLCASAANTEAFFGQGTRLTVV.

The chain uses TRBV11-2 and TRBJ1-3; a possible D gene is TRBD1 (6 bases). V was shortened by 4 bases and J by 0 bases, with 13 bases between the two germline ends. Germline V lookup: CDR1 SGHAT, CDR2 FQNNGV. There are 16 residues in the CDR3. In nucleotides, the CDR3 is TGTGCCAGCAGCTATGCCGGGACACGCTCTGGAAACACCATATATTTT. This codes for CASSYAGTRSGNTIYF.

The chain combines TRBV5-1 with TRBJ1-6; TRBD1 agrees at 8 bases. The CDR3 consists of 15 residues. V was clipped by 4 bases and J by 8 bases; unmatched bases: 8. Germline V gene data show CDR1 as SGHRS and CDR2 as YFSETQ. In nucleotides, the CDR3 is TGCGCCAGCAGCCTAGGAGGACAGGGCGATTCACCCCTCCACTTT. This sequence encodes CASSLGGQGDSPLHF.

This sequence joins TRBV27 and TRBJ2-3; 8 positions agree with TRBD2. The CDR3 is 15 amino acids. Germline V gene sequence: CDR1 MNHEY, CDR2 SMNVEV (reference sequence). The V segment lost 1 base and the J segment 2 bases; nucleotides outside the gene matches: 2. This CDR3 is CASSLWRGDTDTQYF. The CDR3 nucleotides are TGTGCCAGCAGTTTATGGCGGGGGGACACAGATACGCAGTATTTT.

The rearrangement links TRBV11-2 to TRBJ2-3, with 12 bases that match TRBD2. The CDR3 has 16 residues. The germline V gene has CDR1 SGHAT and CDR2 FQNNGV. V lost 1 base to trimming and J lost 3 bases; unmatched junction nucleotides: 2. Here the CDR3 DNA reads TGTGCCAGCAGCTTAGCGCTAGCGGGGGGGACAGATACGCAGTATTTT. Translation gives CASSLALAGGTDTQYF. The complete variable domain, with remaining parts taken from reference TRBV11-2 and TRBJ2-3, reads EAGVAQSPRYKIIEKRQSVAFWCNPISGHATLYWYQQILGQGPKLLIQFQNNGVVDDSQLPKDRFSAERLKGVDSTLKIQPAKLEDSAVYLCASSLALAGGTDTQYFGPGTRLTVL.

This clone was found once. The genes are TRBV29-1 and TRBJ2-1, with TRBD2 as a possible D gene (5 bases). Trimming took 1 base from V and 4 from J, leaving 14 bases between them. This CDR3 is built from 15 residues. Germline CDR1 is SQVTM and CDR2 is ANQGSEA. The CDR3 reads CSVEGISGFYNEQFF. Here the CDR3 DNA reads TGCAGCGTTGAAGGCATAAGCGGTTTTTACAATGAGCAGTTCTTC.

The chain uses TRBV6-5 and TRBJ1-2; D not resolved. Germline loops: CDR1 MNHEY, CDR2 SVGAGI. Trimming removed 8 bases at V and 2 bases at J, with 9 bases between. This CDR3 comprises 12 residues. In DNA form, the CDR3 reads TGTGCCAGCCGCAGCGACAACTATGGCTACACCTTC. Translated, it gives CASRSDNYGYTF.

This rearrangement joins TRBV6-6 to TRBJ2-7; D ambiguous. CDR1 and CDR2 (germline): MNHNY, SVGAGI (reference sequence). Trimming pared 5 bases from V and 4 bases from J, leaving 12 bases between. The CDR3 runs 13 residues. The chain's CDR3 is CASSAARNYEQYF. For the CDR3, the DNA is TGTGCCAGCAGTGCCGCCCGGAATTACGAGCAGTACTTC.

The chain is built from TRBV4-2 and TRBJ2-1, with D uncertain. CDR1 and CDR2 (germline): LGHNA, YNFKEQ. This CDR3 contains 16 residues. Trimming pared 0 bases from V and 4 bases from J, leaving 13 bases between. The CDR3 DNA follows: TGTGCCAGCAGCCAAGACGGCCATAACACTTACAATGAGCAGTTCTTC. Translating gives CASSQDGHNTYNEQFF.

This chain joins TRBV19 and TRBJ1-1; 9 nucleotides align to TRBD1. Germline CDR1 is LNHDA and CDR2 is SQIVND (reference sequence). Trimming took 3 bases from V and 2 from J; bases not matched to a gene: 1. The CDR3 sequence is 14 residues long. DNA of the CDR3: TGTGCCAGTAGTATTACAGGGGGCAACACTGAAGCTTTCTTT. Translating it yields CASSITGGNTEAFF.

This chain uses TRBV5-4 with TRBJ2-6, with 8 positions matching TRBD1. This CDR3 is built from 20 residues. The germline V gene encodes CDR1 SGHNT and CDR2 YYREEE (reference sequence). V trimming: 1 base; J trimming: 0 bases; junction bases outside the gene matches: 12. DNA of the CDR3: TGTGCCAGCAGCTTGAGGCTAGGACAGGGCCCGGCCTCTGGGGCCAACGTCCTGACTTTC. It codes for CASSLRLGQGPASGANVLTF.

The gene calls are TRBV27 and TRBJ1-3; 7 bases align to TRBD1. Germline CDR1 is MNHEY and CDR2 is SMNVEV (reference sequence). V shed 6 bases and J 0 bases; nucleotides not matched to a gene: 5. The CDR3 covers 15 residues. The DNA for the CDR3 is TGTGCCAGCAGGCGACAGGGACGCTCTGGAAACACCATATATTTT. Translating gives CASRRQGRSGNTIYF.

Points on this clone: A single base is all that separates this from a far larger clone, so a read error is likely. The J gene is TRBJ1-2, the V gene TRBV7-9; no reliable D call. The CDR3 spans 15 residues. V lost 8 bases, J lost 2 bases, and 18 bases lay in between. The germline gives CDR1 SEHNR, CDR2 FQNEAQ (reference sequence). The CDR3 DNA is TGTGCCAGCGGCAAGTACAGCCCTAACAACTATGGCTACACCTTC. Translation: CASGKYSPNNYGYTF.

The genes are TRBV27 and TRBJ1-2; D is unclear. The V end was cut by 5 bases, the J end by 7 bases, with 17 bases between. Per the germline V gene, CDR1 is MNHEY and CDR2 is SMNVEV (reference sequence). The CDR3 consists of 14 residues. The CDR3 here is CASSPLGPPGGYTF. The CDR3 DNA follows: TGTGCCAGCAGTCCCTTAGGTCCCCCGGGTGGCTACACCTTC.

J is TRBJ1-4 and V is TRBV18; 9 bases fit TRBD1. The CDR3 is 18 residues long. In germline, CDR1 is KGHSH, CDR2 LQKENI. V lost 3 bases and J lost 1; bases outside the gene matches: 9. CDR3 DNA sequence: TGTGCCAGCTCACCTCGTCCCGGGACAGGGAGAACTAATGAAAAACTGTTTTTT. As protein: CASSPRPGTGRTNEKLFF. The whole variable domain, remainder taken from reference TRBV18 and TRBJ1-4, is NAGVMQNPRHLVRRRGQEARLRCSPMKGHSHVYWYRQLPEEGLKFMVYLQKENIIDESGMPKERFSAEFPKEGPSILRIQQVVRGDSAAYFCASSPRPGTGRTNEKLFFGSGTQLSVL.

This clone was picked up one time. The chain uses TRBV6-6 and TRBJ1-2; D unclear. V lost 6 bases to trimming and J lost 4 bases, with 12 bases between them. CDR1 and CDR2 from the germline V gene are MNHNY and SVGAGI (reference sequence). The CDR3 loop spans 13 amino acids. The CDR3 coding sequence is TGTGCCAGCAGCGCGACAACAATCTATGGCTACACCTTC. Its translation is CASSATTIYGYTF.